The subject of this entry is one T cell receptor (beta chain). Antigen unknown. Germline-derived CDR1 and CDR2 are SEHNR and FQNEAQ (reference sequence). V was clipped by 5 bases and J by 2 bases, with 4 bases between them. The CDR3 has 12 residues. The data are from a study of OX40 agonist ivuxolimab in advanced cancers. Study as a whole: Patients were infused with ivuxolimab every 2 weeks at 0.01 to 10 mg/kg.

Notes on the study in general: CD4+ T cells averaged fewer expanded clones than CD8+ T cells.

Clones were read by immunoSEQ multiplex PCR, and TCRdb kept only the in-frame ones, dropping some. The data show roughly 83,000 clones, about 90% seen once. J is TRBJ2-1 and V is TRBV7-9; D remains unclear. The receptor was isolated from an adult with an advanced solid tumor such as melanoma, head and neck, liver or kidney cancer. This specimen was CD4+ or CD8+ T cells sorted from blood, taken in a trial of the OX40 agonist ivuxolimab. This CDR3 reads CASSLTYNEQFF. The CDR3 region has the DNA TGTGCCAGCAGCCTTACCTACAATGAGCAGTTCTTC.